The rows below give T cell receptor beta chains drawn from one sample of a study of cytomegalovirus exposure and HLA in healthy donors. Here immunoSEQ multiplex PCR was the method, and the copy in TCRdb shows in-frame clones only, minus some. The data contain around 190,000 clones, 86% of them seen just once; the ten biggest clones take up around 1.6%. Specimen: PBMCs. The source is a woman aged 18-35 years in good health and CMV-seronegative. CDR3s include the opening cysteine and the closing phenylalanine or tryptophan. D genes are given only for firm matches. The size of a clone is reported for some rows only, either as once, few or many, or as a class for expanded clones.

TRBJ2-3	TRBV19	TRBD2	.	TGTGCCAGTAGTATAGCCACTAGCGGGAGAGTCACAGATACGCAGTATTTT	CASSIATSGRVTDTQYF
TRBJ2-3	TRBV18	.	.	TGTGCCAGCTCACCAGCCAGGGCGGATAGCACAGATACGCAGTATTTT	CASSPARADSTDTQYF
TRBJ2-3	TRBV11-2	.	.	TGTGCCAGCAGCTTGTCGGCAGATACGCAGTATTTT	CASSLSADTQYF
TRBJ1-2	TRBV7-8	TRBD1	.	TGTGCCAGCAGCTTAGCACCCCGAGGGGGCACAGGCTATGGCTACACCTTC	CASSLAPRGGTGYGYTF
TRBJ1-4	TRBV25-1	.	.	TGTGCCAGCAGTCCTCAGGGTACTGAAAAACTGTTTTTT	CASSPQGTEKLFF
TRBJ1-5	TRBV4-1	TRBD1	.	TGCGCCAGCAGCCGAGAGTCGACAGGGACTCAGCCCCAGCATTTT	CASSRESTGTQPQHF
TRBJ2-7	TRBV5-6	TRBD1	.	TGTGCCAGCAGGATATCCATGAAGGGGGCGGGCGAGCAGTACTTC	CASRISMKGAGEQYF
TRBJ1-1	TRBV5-5	TRBD1	.	TGTGCCAGCAGCACGGACAGGGCCACTGAAGCTTTCTTT	CASSTDRATEAFF
TRBJ2-7	TRBV6-1	TRBD1	.	TGTGCCAGCAGTGAAGCGACAGGGGGTCCCACCTACGAGCAGTACTTC	CASSEATGGPTYEQYF
TRBJ2-5	TRBV6-1	TRBD1	.	TGTGCCAGCAGTAAGACAGGGGCGCTGGGGGAGACCCAGTACTTC	CASSKTGALGETQYF
TRBJ2-7	TRBV6-1	TRBD1	.	TGTGCCAGCAGTGAATCGGTCAGGGGGCGGAACTACGAGCAGTACTTC	CASSESVRGRNYEQYF
TRBJ2-7	TRBV11-2	TRBD1	.	TGTGCCAGCAGCTTACTCGCCGGGACAGGGTTTTTCGAGCAGTACTTC	CASSLLAGTGFFEQYF
TRBJ2-7	TRBV5-1	.	.	TGCGCCAGCAGGGGGCGGGGGCCACGCAGATCCTACGAGCAGTACTTC	CASRGRGPRRSYEQYF
TRBJ1-1	TRBV19	.	.	TGTGCCAGTAGTAACAACAAAGACACTGAAGCTTTCTTT	CASSNNKDTEAFF
TRBJ1-2	TRBV27	.	.	TGTGCCACCGCCGGGAGCACCCTCTTTGGCTACACCTTC	CATAGSTLFGYTF
TRBJ2-7	TRBV5-6	.	.	TGTGCCAGCAGCTTTTCAGGTGCGGGCTCCTACGAGCAGTACTTC	CASSFSGAGSYEQYF
TRBJ2-7	TRBV25-1	TRBD1	.	TGTGCCAGCAGTGACCCGACAGGGATCTACGAGCAGTACTTC	CASSDPTGIYEQYF
TRBJ2-7	TRBV6-1	.	.	TGTGCCAGCGGCATTACAGGGTCCGCGGAGCAGTACTTC	CASGITGSAEQYF
TRBJ1-2	TRBV27	TRBD1	.	TGTGCCAGCAGTTTTGGACAGGGTAAGGGCTACACCTTC	CASSFGQGKGYTF
TRBJ1-1	TRBV19	.	.	TGTGCCAGTAGTATAACAAGAAGGGGAACTCGAGACACTGAAGCTTTCTTT	CASSITRRGTRDTEAFF
TRBJ2-5	TRBV21-1	.	few	TGTGCCAGCAGAAGGGACAGGGAAGAGACCCAGTACTTC	CASRRDREETQYF
TRBJ2-1	TRBV7-9	TRBD2	.	TGTGCCAGCAGCTTAGGACTAGCGGGAGCCGAGCAGTTCTTC	CASSLGLAGAEQFF
TRBJ2-7	TRBV6-5	.	.	TGTGCCAGCAGTCCCTCCGGGACTTCTAGCTACGAGCAGTACTTC	CASSPSGTSSYEQYF
TRBJ1-1	TRBV6-1	.	.	TGTGCCAGCAGTGAAATCGTCTCCCCGTCTAGTGAAGCTTTCTTT	CASSEIVSPSSEAFF
TRBJ1-2	TRBV5-4	TRBD1	few	TGTGCCAGCAGCTTGGGGGGACAGGGGCTAACCTATGGCTACACCTTC	CASSLGGQGLTYGYTF
TRBJ1-1	TRBV7-2	TRBD1	once	TGTGCCAGCAACCTCGACAGGGCGACAGCTTTCTTT	CASNLDRATAFF
TRBJ1-5	TRBV12-5	.	.	TGTGCTAGTAGTGCGGGCCAGCCCCAGCATTTT	CASSAGQPQHF
TRBJ2-5	TRBV7-8	TRBD2	.	TGTGCCAGCAGCTTCGGACTAGCGGGTCAAGAGACCCAGTACTTC	CASSFGLAGQETQYF
TRBJ2-5	TRBV5-1	TRBD1	.	TGCGCCAGCATGCCAGGGGGTAGAGAGACCCAGTACTTC	CASMPGGRETQYF
TRBJ1-4	TRBV5-1	.	.	TGCGCCAGCAGCTTGAACTCCAGGGAAAATGAAAAACTGTTTTTT	CASSLNSRENEKLFF
TRBJ1-2	TRBV7-2	TRBD1	once	TGTGCCAGCAGCTCACCCGGACAGGTTTTGTTAGGCTACACCTTC	CASSSPGQVLLGYTF
TRBJ2-7	TRBV5-1	TRBD1	.	TGCGCCAGCACAACGGCCGGGACAGGTTACGAGCAGTACTTC	CASTTAGTGYEQYF
TRBJ1-2	TRBV5-4	.	.	TGTGCCAGCAGCTTGGTGGGCAGAAACTATGGCTACACCTTC	CASSLVGRNYGYTF